This is a list of T cell receptor beta chains from one sample in a study of identical twins. TCRdb used MiXCR to reprocess the 5' RACE reads, holding one entry per CDR3 protein. Of nearly 900,000 distinct CDR3 sequences listed, roughly an eighth are singletons. A further study also used this sample, focusing on yellow fever vaccine responses in identical twins.

Sequenced: PBMCs. These receptors all come from a woman between 18 and 29 years old in good health. Both conserved end residues are trimmed from each CDR3. Fields, in order: V gene, CDR3 protein.

v_call: TRBV2; cdr3_aa: ASSDLVLAGGTDTQY
v_call: TRBV20-1; cdr3_aa: SAIKAEIYNEQF
v_call: TRBV15; cdr3_aa: ATSRDVLGARHQPQH
v_call: TRBV5-1; cdr3_aa: ASSSAGRGLNTEAF
v_call: TRBV28; cdr3_aa: ASSLIYRENQPQH
v_call: TRBV7-9; cdr3_aa: ASSSRPGLATADTQY
v_call: TRBV11-2; cdr3_aa: ASSLVSTGSVLNEQF
v_call: TRBV7-2; cdr3_aa: ASSLALGLALDTQY
v_call: TRBV5-1; cdr3_aa: ASSLKLAGGPENEQF
v_call: TRBV7-9; cdr3_aa: ASSLVTGFRDSPLH
v_call: TRBV19; cdr3_aa: ASSQQGRTGELF
v_call: TRBV7-9; cdr3_aa: ASSTQDLSTDTQY
v_call: TRBV20-1; cdr3_aa: SARNGLAAYNEQF
v_call: TRBV20-1; cdr3_aa: SAPHAGAQPQH
v_call: TRBV7-9; cdr3_aa: ASRTGVTDTQY
v_call: TRBV20-1; cdr3_aa: CARDFFAGPTDTQY
v_call: TRBV3-1; cdr3_aa: ASSPRHSNTEAF
v_call: TRBV5-6; cdr3_aa: ASSYRGTGNQPQH
v_call: TRBV7-9; cdr3_aa: ASSPTTETDTQY
v_call: TRBV5-1; cdr3_aa: ASSLVGVLYNEQF
v_call: TRBV7-9; cdr3_aa: ASSLSRQGIGGTQY
v_call: TRBV28; cdr3_aa: ASRSETRGIATEAF
v_call: TRBV15; cdr3_aa: ATSRDRLLTGSLAGELF
v_call: TRBV4-1; cdr3_aa: ASSQVGAGGRRETQY
v_call: TRBV20-1; cdr3_aa: SALTPHEQF
v_call: TRBV20-1; cdr3_aa: SATVVSGETQY
v_call: TRBV28; cdr3_aa: ASSQPSGRAYEQY
v_call: TRBV28; cdr3_aa: ASSPPATSGRANEQF
v_call: TRBV10-3; cdr3_aa: AIRTTSGRTHEQY
v_call: TRBV12-5; cdr3_aa: ASGLGHNYEQY
v_call: TRBV7-8; cdr3_aa: ASSVGGWNEQF
v_call: TRBV19; cdr3_aa: ASSMVPNTEAF
v_call: TRBV6-1; cdr3_aa: ASSEGTGRTETQY
v_call: TRBV20-1; cdr3_aa: SARDTGPRGTQY
v_call: TRBV18; cdr3_aa: ASSLWDRNTEAF
v_call: TRBV11-1; cdr3_aa: ASSLGRTSGNGGTDTQY
v_call: TRBV7-9; cdr3_aa: ASSPEGRQYNEQF
v_call: TRBV2; cdr3_aa: ASSVTGTGGTEAF
v_call: TRBV20-1; cdr3_aa: SARGTGTYEQY
v_call: TRBV9; cdr3_aa: ASSPQGASGRTDTQY
v_call: TRBV12-3/TRBV12-4; cdr3_aa: ASSFARAVRWNEQF
v_call: TRBV10-2; cdr3_aa: ASSARVAGVQNTGELF
v_call: TRBV2; cdr3_aa: ASTLESGANVLT
v_call: TRBV27; cdr3_aa: ASSPRDRGSGTEAF
v_call: TRBV5-1; cdr3_aa: ASSLMDRGHEQY
v_call: TRBV5-1; cdr3_aa: ASSQSTSGRETQY
v_call: TRBV28; cdr3_aa: ASSLPTSGGAADTQY
v_call: TRBV6-1; cdr3_aa: ASSATGSSWNTEAF
v_call: TRBV7-8; cdr3_aa: ASSLAGQTSGRGNEQF
v_call: TRBV24-1; cdr3_aa: ATSGAAGVANTGELF